Below are 15 T cell receptor beta chains sequenced from a single sample in a study of blood T cell repertoires in COVID-19. Method: immunoSEQ multiplex PCR; TCRdb's copy keeps in-frame clones and lacks some. The profile shows a few hundred thousand clones, 65% to 90% of them singletons. Sequencing was performed on peripheral blood. The source of these receptors is a human donor in a cohort sampled during active COVID-19.

This clone was recorded a few times. The genes are TRBV18 and TRBJ1-2; 7 nucleotides line up with TRBD1. The length of the CDR3 is 13 residues. After removal of 3 bases from V and 6 bases from J, the junction contained 4 bases not matched to a gene. Per germline, CDR1 KGHSH and CDR2 LQKENI. For the CDR3, the DNA is TGTGCCAGCTCACCCGGACAGGCGGATGGCTACACCTTC. It translates to CASSPGQADGYTF.

The J gene is TRBJ1-2, the V gene TRBV19; 7 nucleotides agree with TRBD1. After removal of 5 bases from V and 4 bases from J, the junction contained 13 bases not matched to a gene. The CDR3 spans 16 residues. Germline CDR1 and CDR2: LNHDA and SQIVND (reference sequence). CDR3 in amino acids: CASSATGQRISYGYTF. The CDR3 DNA reads TGTGCCAGTAGTGCGACGGGACAGAGAATTAGCTATGGCTACACCTTC.

The V call is TRBV7-9, the J call TRBJ2-3; a weak D match, TRBD1 (6 bases). Germline V gives CDR1 SEHNR, CDR2 FQNEAQ (reference sequence). V lost 0 bases and J 6 bases, leaving 16 bases between the germline ends. CDR3 size: 16 residues. CDR3 residues: CASSLALRQGQDTQYF. DNA of the CDR3: TGTGCCAGCAGCTTAGCTCTTAGGCAGGGGCAGGATACGCAGTATTTT.

This chain joins TRBV24-1 and TRBJ1-3; tentatively, D is TRBD1 (5 bases). The ends were cut back, 4 bases at V and 1 base at J, with 7 bases in the middle. The V gene's germline CDR1 is KGHDR and CDR2 SFDVKD. The CDR3 length is 14 residues. CDR3 loop: CATSESGSGNTIYF. Here the CDR3 DNA reads TGTGCCACCAGTGAGTCAGGGTCTGGAAACACCATATATTTT.

V is TRBV6-5 and J is TRBJ1-1; D is uncertain. V lost 6 bases, J lost 6 bases, and 14 bases lay in between. Germline loops: CDR1 MNHEY, CDR2 SVGAGI. CDR3 length equals 13 residues. The DNA of the CDR3 is TGTGCCAGCAGGGCCGCTGGTCAGTCTGAAGCTTTCTTT. Translation gives CASRAAGQSEAFF.

This clone turned up a few times. The chain couples TRBV6-5 to TRBJ1-4; 7 bases fit TRBD1. This CDR3 has 13 amino acids. Germline V gene sequence: CDR1 MNHEY, CDR2 SVGAGI. The junction had 6 bases not matched to a gene; V was cut back by 6 bases and J by 8 bases. Written as DNA, the CDR3 is TGTGCCAGCAGATCAGGGGGTTTGGAAAAACTGTTTTTT. Its translation: CASRSGGLEKLFF.

The gene calls are TRBV5-6 and TRBJ2-3; D is perhaps TRBD1 (5 bases). Trimming took off 2 bases at V and 1 base at J, with 11 bases between the two ends. The CDR3 has 15 amino acids. CDR1 SGHDT and CDR2 YYEEEE come from the germline V gene. The CDR3 nucleotides read TGTGCCAGCAGCTTAAGACAGCCCGGCACAGATACGCAGTATTTT. It encodes CASSLRQPGTDTQYF.

The chain recombines TRBV3-1 (or the pseudogene TRBV3-2) with TRBJ2-5; 7 bases are a match to TRBD2. From germline, CDR1 is LGHDT and CDR2 YNNKEL (reference sequence). The J segment lost 4 bases and the V segment lost 3 bases, leaving 5 bases of the junction unmatched. The CDR3 is made up of 14 amino acids. The CDR3 region has the DNA TGTGCCAGCAGCCAGGGGGGGTTTGGAGAGACCCAGTACTTC. It encodes CASSQGGFGETQYF.

This chain links TRBV2 with TRBJ1-4; D not certain. The CDR3 loop spans 11 amino acids. Trimming removed 7 bases from V and 5 bases from J, with 5 bases in between. Germline CDR1 reads SNHLY; CDR2 reads FYNNEI. CDR3 in amino acids: CASIRNEKLFF. The CDR3, as DNA: TGTGCCAGCATCAGGAATGAAAAACTGTTTTTT.

The genes are TRBV6-5 and TRBJ1-2; 9 bases are shared with TRBD1. Germline-derived CDR1 and CDR2 are MNHEY and SVGAGI. The CDR3 runs 13 residues. V lost 7 bases to trimming and J lost 8 bases; unmatched junction nucleotides: 8. The CDR3: CASNPGQGRGYTF. DNA for the CDR3: TGTGCCAGCAATCCGGGACAGGGACGCGGCTACACCTTC.

The chain is built from TRBV6-1 and TRBJ1-6, with D maybe TRBD1 (6 bases). The CDR3 is made up of 15 amino acids. V lost 3 bases and J 9 bases, leaving 15 bases between the germline ends. Germline loops: CDR1 MNHNS, CDR2 SASEGT. CDR3: CASSDRDRLGSPLHF. CDR3 bases: TGTGCCAGCAGTGACCGAGACAGGTTAGGTTCACCCCTCCACTTT.

V gene TRBV21-1 combines with J gene TRBJ1-2; the table calls TRBD1, which could not be checked here. TRBV21-1 has pseudogene status. The CDR3 sequence is 18 residues long. The CDR3 DNA sequence: TGTGCCAGCAGCAGGTCCGGGACAGTCTATCCTTTTAACTATGGCTACACCTTC. Translating gives CASSRSGTVYPFNYGYTF.

The chain carries TRBV12-5 and TRBJ2-2, with D unresolved. V gave up 7 bases and J gave up 4 bases, with 13 bases separating them. Germline V CDR1 and CDR2: LGHNT, FRNRAP. The CDR3 totals 14 residues. The CDR3 sequence is CASESAGITGELFF. The CDR3, as DNA: TGTGCTAGTGAAAGTGCAGGAATCACCGGGGAGCTGTTTTTT.

The chain links TRBV18 to TRBJ1-2; a weak D match, TRBD1 (6 bases). The CDR3 contains 13 residues. Trimming shortened V by 6 bases and J by 6 bases, and 14 bases separated the two germline ends. Per the germline V gene, CDR1 is KGHSH and CDR2 is LQKENI. The CDR3 DNA follows: TGTGCCAGCTCCCTCTCCAGGGGTGATGGCTACACCTTC. It is translated as CASSLSRGDGYTF.

The chain employs TRBV3-1 (or the pseudogene TRBV3-2) and TRBJ1-2, with TRBD1 as a possible D gene (6 bases). The ends were cut back, 2 bases at V and 0 bases at J, with 10 bases in the middle. The CDR3 has 15 residues. Germline-derived CDR1 and CDR2 are LGHDT and YNNKEL (reference sequence). Here the CDR3 DNA reads TGTGCCAGCAGCCAATGGTCAGGGGCTAACTATGGCTACACCTTC. Amino acid sequence: CASSQWSGANYGYTF.